Reported below is one T cell receptor (beta chain). Its antigen remains unknown. This CDR3 contains 15 residues. MiXCR was run by TCRdb on the 5' RACE reads, yielding one entry per CDR3 protein. Seen here are 450,000 or so distinct CDR3 sequences, 14% observed once, and the top ten hold approximately 0.52%. The record originates from a study of identical twins. Study results and limitations: Interpretation of the results relied on cross-sectional statistical analysis and not on following the same donors. Zero-insertion results could be subject to partial confounding by invariant MAIT and iNKT cells. Out-of-frame alpha sequences shared by twins showed excess low generation probability. In cord blood, abundant beta clonotypes had fewer insertions; memory showed no trend.

The same data also contributed to another study, on yellow fever vaccine responses in identical twins.

Sequencing input: CD4+ T cells sorted from blood. This chain links TRBV21-1 with TRBJ2-5; the table's D call of TRBD1 was not tested on the DNA. TRBV21-1 is described as a pseudogene. The sequence derives from a young woman in good health. The CDR3 loop reads CASSKERSGKETQYF. Written as DNA, the CDR3 is TGTGCCAGCAGCAAAGAACGGTCAGGGAAAGAGACCCAGTACTTC.